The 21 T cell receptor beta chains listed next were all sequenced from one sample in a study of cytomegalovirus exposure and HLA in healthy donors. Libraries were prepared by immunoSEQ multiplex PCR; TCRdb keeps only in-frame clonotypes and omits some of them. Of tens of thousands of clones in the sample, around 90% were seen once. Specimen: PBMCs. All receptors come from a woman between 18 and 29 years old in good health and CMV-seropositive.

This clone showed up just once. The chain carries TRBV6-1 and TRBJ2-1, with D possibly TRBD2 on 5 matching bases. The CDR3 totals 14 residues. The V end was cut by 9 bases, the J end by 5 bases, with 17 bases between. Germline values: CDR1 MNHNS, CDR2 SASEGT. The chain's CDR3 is CASKQERQNNEQFF. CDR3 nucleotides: TGTGCCAGTAAGCAGGAGCGGCAGAACAATGAGCAGTTCTTC.

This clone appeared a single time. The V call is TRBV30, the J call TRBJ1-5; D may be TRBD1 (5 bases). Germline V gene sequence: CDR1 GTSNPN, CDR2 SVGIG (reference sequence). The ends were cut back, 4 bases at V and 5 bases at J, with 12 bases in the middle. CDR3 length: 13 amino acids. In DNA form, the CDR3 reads TGTGCCTGGACGGCAGGGTTCGATCAGCCCCAGCATTTT. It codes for CAWTAGFDQPQHF. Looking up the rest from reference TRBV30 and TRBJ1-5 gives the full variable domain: SQTIHQWPATLVQPVGSPLSLECTVEGTSNPNLYWYRQAAGRGLQLLFYSVGIGQISSEVPQNLSASRPQDRQFILSSKKLLLSDSGFYLCAWTAGFDQPQHFGDGTRLSIL.

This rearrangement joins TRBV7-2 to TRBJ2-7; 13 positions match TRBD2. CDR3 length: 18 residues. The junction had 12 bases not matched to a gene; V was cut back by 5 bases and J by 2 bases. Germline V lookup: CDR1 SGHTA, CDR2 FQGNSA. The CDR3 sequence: CASSRGLGTSGVTYEQYF. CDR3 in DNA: TGTGCCAGCAGCCGGGGCCTAGGGACTAGCGGGGTAACCTACGAGCAGTACTTC. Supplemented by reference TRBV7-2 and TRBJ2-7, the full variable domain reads GAGVSQSPSNKVTEKGKDVELRCDPISGHTALYWYRQSLGQGLEFLIYFQGNSAPDKSGLPSDRFSAERTGGSVSTLTIQRTQQEDSAVYLCASSRGLGTSGVTYEQYFGPGTRLTVT.

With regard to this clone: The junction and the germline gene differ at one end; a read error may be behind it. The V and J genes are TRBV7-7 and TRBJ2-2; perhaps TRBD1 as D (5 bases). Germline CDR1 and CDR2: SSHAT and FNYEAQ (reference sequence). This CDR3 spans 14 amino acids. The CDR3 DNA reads TGTGCTAGCAGCTTAGTCGCAGGACACCGGGAGCTGTTTTTT. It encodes CASSLVAGHRELFF.

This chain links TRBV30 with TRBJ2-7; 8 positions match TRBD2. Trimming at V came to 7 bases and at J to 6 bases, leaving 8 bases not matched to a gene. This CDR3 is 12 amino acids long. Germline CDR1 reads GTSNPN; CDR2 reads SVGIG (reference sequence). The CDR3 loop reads CALARGGGEQYF. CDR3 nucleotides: TGTGCCTTAGCCCGGGGGGGCGGCGAGCAGTACTTC.

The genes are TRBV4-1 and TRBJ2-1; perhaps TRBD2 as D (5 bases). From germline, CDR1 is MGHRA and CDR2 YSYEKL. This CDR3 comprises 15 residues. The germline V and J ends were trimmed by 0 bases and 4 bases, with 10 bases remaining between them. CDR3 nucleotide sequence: TGCGCCAGCAGCCAAGAGGATCGGGGTTACAATGAGCAGTTCTTC. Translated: CASSQEDRGYNEQFF.

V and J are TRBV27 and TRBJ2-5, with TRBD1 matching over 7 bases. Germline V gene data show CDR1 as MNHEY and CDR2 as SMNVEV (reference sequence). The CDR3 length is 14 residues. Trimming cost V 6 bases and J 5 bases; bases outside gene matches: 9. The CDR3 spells CASRTFGRGETQYF. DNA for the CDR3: TGTGCCAGCAGAACTTTTGGCAGGGGGGAGACCCAGTACTTC.

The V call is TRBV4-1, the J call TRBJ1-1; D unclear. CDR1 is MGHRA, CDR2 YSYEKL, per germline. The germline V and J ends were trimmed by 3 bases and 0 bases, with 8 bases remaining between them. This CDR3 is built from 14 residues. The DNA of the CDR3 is TGCGCCAGCAGCCAGGGCGGGGTGAACACTGAAGCTTTCTTT. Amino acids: CASSQGGVNTEAFF.

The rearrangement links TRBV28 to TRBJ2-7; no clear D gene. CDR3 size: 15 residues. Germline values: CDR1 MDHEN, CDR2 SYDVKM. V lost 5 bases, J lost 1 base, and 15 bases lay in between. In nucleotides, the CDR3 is TGTGCCAGCAGTCCGATTCTGCGGTCTTCCTACGAGCAGTACTTC. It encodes CASSPILRSSYEQYF.

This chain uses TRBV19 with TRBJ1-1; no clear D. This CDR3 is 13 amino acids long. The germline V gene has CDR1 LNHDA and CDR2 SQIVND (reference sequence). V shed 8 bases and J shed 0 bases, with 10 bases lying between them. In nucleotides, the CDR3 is TGTGCCAGTTCCAGCGCTTTGAACACTGAAGCTTTCTTT. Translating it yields CASSSALNTEAFF.

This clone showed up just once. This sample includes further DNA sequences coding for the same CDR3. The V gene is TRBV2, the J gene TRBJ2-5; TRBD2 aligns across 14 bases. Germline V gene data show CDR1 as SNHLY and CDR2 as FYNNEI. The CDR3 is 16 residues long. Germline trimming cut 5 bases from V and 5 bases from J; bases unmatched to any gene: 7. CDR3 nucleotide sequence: TGTGCCAGCAGTAGACTAGCGGGGGGGCCGTGGGAGACCCAGTACTTC. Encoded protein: CASSRLAGGPWETQYF.

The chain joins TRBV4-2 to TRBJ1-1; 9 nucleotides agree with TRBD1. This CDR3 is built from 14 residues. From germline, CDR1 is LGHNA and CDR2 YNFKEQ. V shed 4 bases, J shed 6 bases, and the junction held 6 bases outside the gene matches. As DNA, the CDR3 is TGTGCCAGCAGCCGACCGGGACAGGGATCTGAAGCTTTCTTT. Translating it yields CASSRPGQGSEAFF.

The DNA for the CDR3 is TGTGCCAGCAGTGAAGTTAGGCAGGGGCGAGCTTTCTTT. Translation gives CASSEVRQGRAFF. The rearrangement joins TRBV6-1 to TRBJ1-1; possibly TRBD1 for D (6 bases). V was trimmed by 1 base and J by 10 bases, leaving 13 bases between them. CDR3 size: 13 residues. Germline V lookup: CDR1 MNHNS, CDR2 SASEGT.

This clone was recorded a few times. CDR3 sequence reads: CASSSTGDEREAKNIQYF. Written as DNA, the CDR3 is TGTGCCAGCAGTAGCACGGGGGACGAAAGGGAAGCCAAAAACATTCAGTACTTC. This chain links TRBV21-1 with TRBJ2-4; the listed D gene, TRBD2, was not tested against the DNA. TRBV21-1 is a pseudogene segment. CDR3 length: 18 amino acids.

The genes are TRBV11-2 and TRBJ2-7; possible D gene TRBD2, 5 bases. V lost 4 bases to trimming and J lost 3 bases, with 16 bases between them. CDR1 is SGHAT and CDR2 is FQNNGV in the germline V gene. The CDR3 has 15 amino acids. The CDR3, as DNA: TGTGCCAGCAGCTCGCGCGGGCCGGATTTCTACGAGCAGTACTTC. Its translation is CASSSRGPDFYEQYF.

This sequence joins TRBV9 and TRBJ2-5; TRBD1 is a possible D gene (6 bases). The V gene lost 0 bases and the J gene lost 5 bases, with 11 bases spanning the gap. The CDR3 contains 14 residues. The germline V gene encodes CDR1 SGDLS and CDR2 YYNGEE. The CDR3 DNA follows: TGTGCCAGCAGCGTAGCTCAGGGGCAGGAGACCCAGTACTTC. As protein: CASSVAQGQETQYF. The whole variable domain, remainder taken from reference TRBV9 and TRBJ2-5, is DSGVTQTPKHLITATGQRVTLRCSPRSGDLSVYWYQQSLDQGLQFLIQYYNGEERAKGNILERFSAQQFPDLHSELNLSSLELGDSALYFCASSVAQGQETQYFGPGTRLLVL.

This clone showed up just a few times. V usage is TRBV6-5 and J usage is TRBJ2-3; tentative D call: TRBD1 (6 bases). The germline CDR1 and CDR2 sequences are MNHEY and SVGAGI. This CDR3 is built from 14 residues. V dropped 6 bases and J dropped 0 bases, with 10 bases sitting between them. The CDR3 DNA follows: TGTGCCAGCAGCCGGACAGCTAGCACAGATACGCAGTATTTT. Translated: CASSRTASTDTQYF.

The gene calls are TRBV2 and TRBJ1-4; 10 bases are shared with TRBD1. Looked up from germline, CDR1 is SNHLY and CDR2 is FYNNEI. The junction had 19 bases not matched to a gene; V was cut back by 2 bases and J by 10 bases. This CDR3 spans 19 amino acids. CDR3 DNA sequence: TGTGCCAGCAGTGAAAACCGACGTTTTGCGGGGACAGGGGATGGAAAACTGTTTTTT. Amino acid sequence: CASSENRRFAGTGDGKLFF.

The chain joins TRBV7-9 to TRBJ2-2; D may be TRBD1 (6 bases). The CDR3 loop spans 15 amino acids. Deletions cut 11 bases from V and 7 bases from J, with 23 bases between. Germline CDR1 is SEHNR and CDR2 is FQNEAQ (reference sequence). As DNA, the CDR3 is TGTGCCGGGAGTTACCGGGACAAAGATATCGGGGAGCTGTTTTTT. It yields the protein CAGSYRDKDIGELFF.

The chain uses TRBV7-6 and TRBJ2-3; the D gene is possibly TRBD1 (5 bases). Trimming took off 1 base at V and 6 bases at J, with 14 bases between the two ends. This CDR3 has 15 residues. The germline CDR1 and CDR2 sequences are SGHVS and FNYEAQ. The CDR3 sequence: CASSLDPGADDTQYF. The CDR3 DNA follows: TGTGCCAGCAGCTTAGATCCTGGGGCTGATGATACGCAGTATTTT.

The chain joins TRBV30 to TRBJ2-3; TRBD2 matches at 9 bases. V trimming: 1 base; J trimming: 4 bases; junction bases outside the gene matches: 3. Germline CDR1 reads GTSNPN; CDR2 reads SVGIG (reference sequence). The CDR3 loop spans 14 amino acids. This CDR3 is CAWSGIAGADTQYF. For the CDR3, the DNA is TGTGCCTGGAGTGGGATAGCGGGAGCAGATACGCAGTATTTT.